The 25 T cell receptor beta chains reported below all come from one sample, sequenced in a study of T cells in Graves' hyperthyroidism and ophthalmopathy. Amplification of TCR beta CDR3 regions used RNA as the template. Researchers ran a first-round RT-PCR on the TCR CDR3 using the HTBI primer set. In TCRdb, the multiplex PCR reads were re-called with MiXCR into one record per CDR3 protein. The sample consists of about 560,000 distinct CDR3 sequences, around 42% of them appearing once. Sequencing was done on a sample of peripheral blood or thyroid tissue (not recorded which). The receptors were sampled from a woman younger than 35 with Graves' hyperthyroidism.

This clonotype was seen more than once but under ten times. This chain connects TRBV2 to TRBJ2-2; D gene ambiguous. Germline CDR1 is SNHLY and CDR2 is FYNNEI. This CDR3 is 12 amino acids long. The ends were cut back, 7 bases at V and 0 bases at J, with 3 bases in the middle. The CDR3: CASIANTGELFF. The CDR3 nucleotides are TGTGCCAGCATCGCGAACACCGGGGAGCTGTTTTTT.

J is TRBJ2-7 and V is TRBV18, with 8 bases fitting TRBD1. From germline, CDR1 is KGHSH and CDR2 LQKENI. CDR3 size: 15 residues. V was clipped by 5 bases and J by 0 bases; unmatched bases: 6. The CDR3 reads CASSTRQGLSYEQYF. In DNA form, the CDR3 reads TGTGCCAGCTCAACGCGACAGGGGCTCTCCTACGAGCAGTACTTC.

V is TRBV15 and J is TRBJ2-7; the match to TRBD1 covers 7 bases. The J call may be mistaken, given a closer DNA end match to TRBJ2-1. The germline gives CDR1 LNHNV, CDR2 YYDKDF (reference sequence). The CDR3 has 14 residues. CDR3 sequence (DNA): TGTGCCACCAGCAGCATCAGGGGGACGAATGAGCAGTTCTTC. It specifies CATSSIRGTNEQFF.

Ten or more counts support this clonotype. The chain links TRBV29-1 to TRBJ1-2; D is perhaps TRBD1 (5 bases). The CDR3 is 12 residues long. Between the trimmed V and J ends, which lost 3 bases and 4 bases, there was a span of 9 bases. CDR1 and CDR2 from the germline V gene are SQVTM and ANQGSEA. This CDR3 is CSVDREGYGYTF. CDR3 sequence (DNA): TGCAGCGTTGACAGGGAGGGCTATGGCTACACCTTC.

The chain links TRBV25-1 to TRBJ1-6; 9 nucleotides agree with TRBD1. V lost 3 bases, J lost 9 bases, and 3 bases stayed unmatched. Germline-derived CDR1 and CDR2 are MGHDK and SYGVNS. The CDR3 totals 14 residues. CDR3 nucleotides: TGTGCCAGCAGTGAGAGGGACAGGGTTTCACCCCTCCACTTT. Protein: CASSERDRVSPLHF.

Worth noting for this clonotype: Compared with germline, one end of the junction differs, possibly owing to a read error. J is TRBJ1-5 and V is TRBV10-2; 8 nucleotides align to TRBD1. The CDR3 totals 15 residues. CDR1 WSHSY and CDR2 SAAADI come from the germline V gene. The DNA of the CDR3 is TGTGCCAGCAGTTCGGGACAGGTAGGAAATCAGCCCCAGCATTTT. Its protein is CASSSGQVGNQPQHF.

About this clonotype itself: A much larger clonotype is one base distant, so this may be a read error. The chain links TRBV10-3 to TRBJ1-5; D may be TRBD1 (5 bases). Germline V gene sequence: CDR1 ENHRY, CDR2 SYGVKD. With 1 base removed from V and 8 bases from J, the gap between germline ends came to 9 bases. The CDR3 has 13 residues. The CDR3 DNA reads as TGTGCCATCAGTGAGTGGGGGTATGAGCCCCAGCATTTT. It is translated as CAISEWGYEPQHF.

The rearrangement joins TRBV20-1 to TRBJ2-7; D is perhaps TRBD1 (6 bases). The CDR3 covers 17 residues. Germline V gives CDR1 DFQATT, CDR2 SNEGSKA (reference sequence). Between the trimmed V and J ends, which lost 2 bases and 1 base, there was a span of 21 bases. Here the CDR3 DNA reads TGCAGTGCTAGATCCGGACAGAGGCGTGCCCCATCCTACGAGCAGTACTTC. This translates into CSARSGQRRAPSYEQYF.

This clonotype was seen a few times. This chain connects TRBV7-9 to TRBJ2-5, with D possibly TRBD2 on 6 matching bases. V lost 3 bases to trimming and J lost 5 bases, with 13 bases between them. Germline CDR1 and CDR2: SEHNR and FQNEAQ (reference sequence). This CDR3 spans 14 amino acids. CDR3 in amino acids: CASSFKDYIETQYF. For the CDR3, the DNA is TGTGCCAGCAGCTTCAAGGACTACATTGAGACCCAGTACTTC. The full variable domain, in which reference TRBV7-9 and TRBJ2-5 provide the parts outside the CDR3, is DTGVSQNPRHKITKRGQNVTFRCDPISEHNRLYWYRQTLGQGPEFLTYFQNEAQLEKSRLLSDRFSAERPKGSFSTLEIQRTEQGDSAMYLCASSFKDYIETQYFGPGTRLLVL.

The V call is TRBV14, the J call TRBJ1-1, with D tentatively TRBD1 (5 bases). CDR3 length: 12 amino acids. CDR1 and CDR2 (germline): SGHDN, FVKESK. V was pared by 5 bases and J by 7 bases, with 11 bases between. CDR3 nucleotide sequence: TGTGCCAGCAGCAATGGGGGGGGTGAAGCTTTCTTT. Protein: CASSNGGGEAFF. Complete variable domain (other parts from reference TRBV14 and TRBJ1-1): EAGVTQFPSHSVIEKGQTVTLRCDPISGHDNLYWYRRVMGKEIKFLLHFVKESKQDESGMPNNRFLAERTGGTYSTLKVQPAELEDSGVYFCASSNGGGEAFFGQGTRLTVV.

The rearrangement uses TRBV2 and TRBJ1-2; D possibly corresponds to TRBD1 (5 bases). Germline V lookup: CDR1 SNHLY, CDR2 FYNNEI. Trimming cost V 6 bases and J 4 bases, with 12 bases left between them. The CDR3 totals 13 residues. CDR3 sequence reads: CASRDTAIYGYTF. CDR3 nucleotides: TGTGCCAGCAGGGACACAGCGATCTATGGCTACACCTTC.

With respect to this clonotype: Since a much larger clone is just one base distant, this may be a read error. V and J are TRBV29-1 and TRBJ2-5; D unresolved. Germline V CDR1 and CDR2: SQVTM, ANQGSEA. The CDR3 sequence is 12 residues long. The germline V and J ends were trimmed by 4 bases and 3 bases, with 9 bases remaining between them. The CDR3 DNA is TGCAGCGTTGCCGGAGAGGAAGAGACCCAGTACTTC. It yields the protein CSVAGEEETQYF.

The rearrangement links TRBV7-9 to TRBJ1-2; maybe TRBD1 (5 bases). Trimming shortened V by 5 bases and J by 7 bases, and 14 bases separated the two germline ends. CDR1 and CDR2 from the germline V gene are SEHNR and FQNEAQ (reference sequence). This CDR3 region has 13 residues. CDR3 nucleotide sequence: TGTGCCAGCAGCCAGGGCGCATCCGTTGGCTACACCTTC. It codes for CASSQGASVGYTF. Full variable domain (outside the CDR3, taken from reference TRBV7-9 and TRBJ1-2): DTGVSQNPRHKITKRGQNVTFRCDPISEHNRLYWYRQTLGQGPEFLTYFQNEAQLEKSRLLSDRFSAERPKGSFSTLEIQRTEQGDSAMYLCASSQGASVGYTFGSGTRLTVV.

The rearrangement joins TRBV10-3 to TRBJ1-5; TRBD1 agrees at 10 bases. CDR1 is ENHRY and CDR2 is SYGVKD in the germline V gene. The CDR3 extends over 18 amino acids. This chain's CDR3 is CTSSSGTGALFSNQPQHF. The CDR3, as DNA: TGTACCAGCAGTTCCGGGACAGGGGCCCTGTTTAGCAATCAGCCCCAGCATTTT.

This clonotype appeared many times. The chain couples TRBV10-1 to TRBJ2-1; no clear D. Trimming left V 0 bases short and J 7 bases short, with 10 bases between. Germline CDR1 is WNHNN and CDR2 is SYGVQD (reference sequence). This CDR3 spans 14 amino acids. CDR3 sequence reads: CASSESNEGNEQFF. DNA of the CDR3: TGCGCCAGCAGTGAGTCGAATGAAGGGAATGAGCAGTTCTTC.

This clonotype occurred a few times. The chain's CDR3 is CASSGTTVNSGNTIYF. The CDR3 DNA follows: TGTGCCAGCAGCGGAACGACGGTAAATTCTGGAAACACCATATATTTT. The chain joins TRBV5-5 to TRBJ1-3; D is uncertain. Germline V gene sequence: CDR1 SGHKS, CDR2 YYEKEE (reference sequence). Trimming removed 4 bases from V and 1 base from J, with 15 bases in between. This CDR3 has 16 amino acids.

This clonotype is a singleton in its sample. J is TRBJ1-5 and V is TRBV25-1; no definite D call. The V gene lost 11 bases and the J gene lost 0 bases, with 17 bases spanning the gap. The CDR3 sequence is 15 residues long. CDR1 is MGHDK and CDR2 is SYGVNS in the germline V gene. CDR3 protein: CAWSGVGLSNQPQHF. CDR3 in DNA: TGTGCCTGGAGTGGAGTAGGTCTTAGCAATCAGCCCCAGCATTTT.

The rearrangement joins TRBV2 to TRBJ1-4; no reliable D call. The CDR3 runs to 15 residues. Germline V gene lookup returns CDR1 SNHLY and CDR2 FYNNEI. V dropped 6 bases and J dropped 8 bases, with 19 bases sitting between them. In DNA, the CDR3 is TGTGCCAGCAGGGAGACGGAAGGACGTTACGAAAAACTGTTTTTT. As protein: CASRETEGRYEKLFF.

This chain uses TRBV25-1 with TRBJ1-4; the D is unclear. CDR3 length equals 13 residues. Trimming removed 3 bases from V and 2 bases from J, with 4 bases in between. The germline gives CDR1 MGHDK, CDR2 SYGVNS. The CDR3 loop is CASSDWTNEKLFF. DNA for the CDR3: TGTGCCAGCAGTGATTGGACTAATGAAAAACTGTTTTTT. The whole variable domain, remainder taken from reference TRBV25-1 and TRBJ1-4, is EADIYQTPRYLVIGTGKKITLECSQTMGHDKMYWYQQDPGMELHLIHYSYGVNSTEKGDLSSESTVSRIRTEHFPLTLESARPSHTSQYLCASSDWTNEKLFFGSGTQLSVL.

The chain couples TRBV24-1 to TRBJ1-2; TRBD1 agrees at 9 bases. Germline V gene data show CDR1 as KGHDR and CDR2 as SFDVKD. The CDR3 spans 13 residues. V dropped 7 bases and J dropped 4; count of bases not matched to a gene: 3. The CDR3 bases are TGTGCCACCAGGGACAGGGGTCCCTATGGCTACACCTTC. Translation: CATRDRGPYGYTF.

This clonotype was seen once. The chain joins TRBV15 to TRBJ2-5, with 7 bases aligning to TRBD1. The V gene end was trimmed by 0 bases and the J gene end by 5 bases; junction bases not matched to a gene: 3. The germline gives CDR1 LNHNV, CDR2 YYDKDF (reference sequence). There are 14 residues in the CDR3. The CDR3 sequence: CATSREDRLETQYF. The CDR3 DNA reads TGTGCCACCAGCAGAGAGGACAGGTTGGAGACCCAGTACTTC.

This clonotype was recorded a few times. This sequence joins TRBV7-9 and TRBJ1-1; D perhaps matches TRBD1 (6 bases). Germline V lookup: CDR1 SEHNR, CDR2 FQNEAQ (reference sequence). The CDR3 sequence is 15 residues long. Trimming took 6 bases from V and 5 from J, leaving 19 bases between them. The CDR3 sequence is CASSLLRGERTEAFF. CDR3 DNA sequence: TGTGCCAGCAGTCTACTGAGGGGGGAGCGGACTGAAGCTTTCTTT.

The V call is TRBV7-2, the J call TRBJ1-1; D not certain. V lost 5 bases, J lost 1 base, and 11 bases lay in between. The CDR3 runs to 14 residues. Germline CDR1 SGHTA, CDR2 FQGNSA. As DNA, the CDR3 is TGTGCCAGCAGCCCTAATCCAGGGAACACTGAAGCTTTCTTT. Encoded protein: CASSPNPGNTEAFF.

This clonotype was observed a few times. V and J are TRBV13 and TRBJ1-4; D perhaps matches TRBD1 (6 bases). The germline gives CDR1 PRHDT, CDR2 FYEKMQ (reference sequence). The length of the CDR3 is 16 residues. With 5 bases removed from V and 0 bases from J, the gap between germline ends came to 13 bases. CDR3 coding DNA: TGTGCCAGCAGCCCACACGGACAGTCAACTAATGAAAAACTGTTTTTT. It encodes CASSPHGQSTNEKLFF.

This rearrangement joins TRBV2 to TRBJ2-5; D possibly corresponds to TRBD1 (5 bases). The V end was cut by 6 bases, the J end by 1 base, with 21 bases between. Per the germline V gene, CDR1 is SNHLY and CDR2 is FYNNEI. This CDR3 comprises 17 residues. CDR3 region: CASSPLGLVQSQETQYF. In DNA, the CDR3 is TGTGCCAGCAGCCCATTGGGGCTAGTTCAATCCCAAGAGACCCAGTACTTC.